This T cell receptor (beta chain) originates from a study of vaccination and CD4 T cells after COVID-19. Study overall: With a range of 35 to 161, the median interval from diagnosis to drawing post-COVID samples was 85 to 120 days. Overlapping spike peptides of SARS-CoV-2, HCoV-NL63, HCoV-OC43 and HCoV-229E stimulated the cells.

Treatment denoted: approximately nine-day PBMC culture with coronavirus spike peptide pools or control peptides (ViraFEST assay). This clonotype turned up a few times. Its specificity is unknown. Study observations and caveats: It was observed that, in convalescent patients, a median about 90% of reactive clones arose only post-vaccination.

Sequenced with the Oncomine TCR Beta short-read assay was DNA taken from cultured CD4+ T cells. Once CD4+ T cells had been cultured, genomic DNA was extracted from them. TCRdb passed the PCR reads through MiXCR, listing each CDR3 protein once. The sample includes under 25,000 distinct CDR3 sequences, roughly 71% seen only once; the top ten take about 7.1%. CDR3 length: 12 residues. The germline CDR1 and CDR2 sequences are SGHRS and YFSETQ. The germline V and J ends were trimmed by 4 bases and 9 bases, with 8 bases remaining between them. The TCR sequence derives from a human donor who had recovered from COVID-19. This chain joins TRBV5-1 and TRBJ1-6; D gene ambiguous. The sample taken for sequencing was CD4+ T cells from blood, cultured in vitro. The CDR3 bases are TGCGCCAGCAGCCGTGGAGCTTCACCCCTCCACTTT. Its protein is CASSRGASPLHF.